This entry features one T cell receptor (beta chain) sequence. Its antigen remains undetermined. Nothing much larger sits one base from this clone, and base qualities are not available. The collaborating institutions used their own protocols to collect whole blood in K2EDTA tubes. Collaborator samples were shipped for TCRbeta analysis as frozen whole blood, isolated PBMCs, or DNA extracted from either sample type. This sample is drawn from a study of blood T cell repertoires in COVID-19 (dated by TCRdb to 2018 to 2021). The study in broad terms: The collaborator samples originated in the United States, Italy and Spain and spanned the acute and convalescent phases of COVID-19. The prospective study material was composed of cDNA or gDNA derived from T cells, B-cell-depleted T cells, or PBMCs. The dataset comprised deeply sampled blood TCRbeta repertoires from subjects exposed to, actively infected with, or recovered from COVID-19. A freely available public database, intended as a resource for researchers studying the immune response to SARS-CoV-2, is where the repertoires were released. The samples were drawn from the first 160 participants of the ongoing ImmuneRACE study and from over a thousand subjects provided by 6 global collaborators. Sample metadata almost always included a de-identified subject ID, COVID-19 status, age in years and sex. Where HLA class I and class II types were available, the types were taken from metadata supplied by the sample provider, not from assay-based typing.

The immunoSEQ Assay, a bias-controlled multiplex PCR, was used to amplify TCRbeta CDR3 regions from genomic DNA. The paper's data handling went like this. Nucleated cell counts per sample were estimated from amplification of reference gene primers within the assay. Sequence reads were collapsed and filtered to measure the absolute abundance of every unique TCRbeta CDR3 rearrangement. Productive Simpson clonality was computed per sample as the square root of Simpson's diversity index over productive rearrangements. The table was pulled from immuneACCESS by TCRdb, which kept in-frame rearrangements only. Such tables lose some clones; where checked, under half of the loss comes from unresolved V genes, and the rest has no known cause. That table supplies the V and J calls and clone size; D and trimming were determined from the DNA. The sample contains over 100,000 clones, 85% of them found a single time. Clones ranked in the top ten supply approximately 10% of the sample.

What the work shows at the level of the full study, not this receptor alone: The quantity of clinical and demographic metadata differed by source and by participant and was supplied without curation.

Specimen: peripheral blood. The TCR sequence derives from an older man with acute or convalescent COVID-19.

CDR3 sequence: CASSHRGGNTEAFF. The sequenced DNA: TGTGCCAGCAGTCACAGGGGCGGGAACACTGAAGCTTTCTTT. The chain was built from TRBV27 and TRBJ1-1; the central 7 bases match TRBD1. Trimming leaves V shorter by 5 bases and J shorter by 1 base, with the junction holding 4 bases beyond the gene matches. In the germline V gene (reference sequence), CDR1 corresponds to MNHEY and CDR2 to SMNVEV. Including cysteine and phenylalanine, the CDR3 has 14 amino acids. The sequence is cut down to CDR3 DNA, 42 bases in frame from base 1.